The 30 T cell receptor beta chains below were found in one sample sequenced in a study of blood T cell repertoires in COVID-19 (TCRdb year 2020). Libraries were built with the immunoSEQ multiplex PCR assay. In TCRdb, the immuneACCESS table is reduced to in-frame sequences with V and J assigned. These tables do not hold every clone; where another copy was compared, an unresolved V gene accounts for under half, and the others remain unexplained. Within this sample are 50,000 or so clones, with approximately 80% of them counted one time only. Together, the top ten hold around 19% of the sample. Sequencing was performed on peripheral blood. The receptors come from a human donor with active or convalescent COVID-19. The donor label of this sample is uncertain.

The genes are TRBV2 and TRBJ1-5; the D is unclear. CDR1 SNHLY and CDR2 FYNNEI come from the germline V gene. V dropped 2 bases and J dropped 2 bases, with 7 bases sitting between them. The CDR3 sequence is 14 residues long. The CDR3 here is CASSEIVGNQPQHF. The DNA of the CDR3 is TGTGCCAGCAGTGAAATAGTGGGCAATCAGCCCCAGCATTTT.

The chain uses TRBV12-3 or TRBV12-4 and TRBJ1-2; D may be TRBD1 (5 bases). This CDR3 has 11 amino acids. Trimming removed 5 bases from V and 4 bases from J, with 5 bases in between. For the CDR3, the DNA is TGTGCCAGCAGTACAGGCTATGGCTACACCTTC. Protein: CASSTGYGYTF.

This clone was seen once. V gene TRBV10-3 combines with J gene TRBJ2-6, with D perhaps matching TRBD1 (7 bases). V dropped 0 bases and J dropped 2 bases, with 14 bases sitting between them. Germline assignment: CDR1 ENHRY and CDR2 SYGVKD. CDR3 length: 18 residues. CDR3 loop: CAISESGGGAAGANVLTF. The CDR3, as DNA: TGTGCCATCAGTGAGTCCGGAGGGGGCGCGGCTGGGGCCAACGTCCTGACTTTC.

The gene calls are TRBV2 and TRBJ1-2; the D gene is possibly TRBD1 (5 bases). CDR3 length: 15 residues. V was trimmed by 4 bases and J by 4 bases, leaving 16 bases between them. The germline V gene encodes CDR1 SNHLY and CDR2 FYNNEI. DNA for the CDR3: TGTGCCAGCAGTGGCTCGCTCGACAGCCCCTATGGCTACACCTTC. Residues: CASSGSLDSPYGYTF.

The CDR3 DNA reads as TGTGCCAGCAGCCTATTAGAGGTCTGGGAGCAGTACTTC. Its protein is CASSLLEVWEQYF. The chain uses TRBV7-8 and TRBJ2-7; D remains unclear. Germline CDR1 SGHVS, CDR2 FQNEAQ. Trimming shortened V by 5 bases and J by 7 bases, and 15 bases separated the two germline ends. There are 13 residues in the CDR3.

This rearrangement joins TRBV11-3 to TRBJ2-1; D remains unclear. CDR1 SGHNT and CDR2 YENEEA come from the germline V gene. Trimming took off 1 base at V and 8 bases at J, with 12 bases between the two ends. The CDR3 has 14 amino acids. CDR3 in DNA: TGTGCCAGCAGCTTAGGGCAGAATTCCCATGAGCAGTTCTTC. Translation: CASSLGQNSHEQFF.

This sequence joins TRBV7-3 and TRBJ2-1; no definite D call. Per germline, CDR1 SGHTA and CDR2 FQGTGA. CDR3 size: 13 residues. V was clipped by 5 bases and J by 6 bases, with 11 bases between them. The CDR3 DNA reads as TGTGCCAGCAGCCCTGCTAGGAGCAATGAGCAGTTCTTC. Residues: CASSPARSNEQFF.

The rearrangement uses TRBV27 and TRBJ2-7; the D gene is possibly TRBD1 (5 bases). This CDR3 has 13 amino acids. CDR1 MNHEY and CDR2 SMNVEV come from the germline V gene (reference sequence). Between the trimmed V and J ends, which lost 7 bases and 4 bases, there was a span of 14 bases. This chain's CDR3 is CASKGQGRYEQYF. The CDR3 region has the DNA TGTGCCAGCAAAGGGCAGGGTCGTTACGAGCAGTACTTC.

J is TRBJ2-4 and V is TRBV2, with D possibly matching TRBD1 (5 bases). The germline gives CDR1 SNHLY, CDR2 FYNNEI. Trimming took off 7 bases at V and 8 bases at J, with 15 bases between the two ends. The length of the CDR3 is 13 residues. The CDR3 reads CASTPRGVDIQYF. Here the CDR3 DNA reads TGTGCCAGCACCCCTAGGGGCGTTGACATTCAGTACTTC.

The V gene is TRBV12-3 or TRBV12-4, the J gene TRBJ2-5; no clear D. The germline V and J ends were trimmed by 6 bases and 1 base, with 9 bases remaining between them. The CDR3 runs 13 residues. CDR3 sequence reads: CASSQEPQETQYF. CDR3 nucleotides: TGTGCCAGCAGCCAGGAACCCCAAGAGACCCAGTACTTC.

CDR3 bases: TGCGCCAGCAGCCAAGAAAGACCCCGGACAGTTAATTCACCCCTCCACTTT. Protein sequence: CASSQERPRTVNSPLHF. The genes are TRBV4-3 and TRBJ1-6; tentatively, D is TRBD1 (6 bases). CDR3 length: 17 residues. Germline V gene data show CDR1 as LGHNA and CDR2 as YSLEER. The V and J ends lost 0 bases and 6 bases respectively, with 15 bases between them.

This chain joins TRBV5-4 and TRBJ1-1; 10 bases match TRBD1. With 4 bases clipped from V and 0 bases from J, the junction kept 6 bases outside the gene matches. The germline V gene has CDR1 SGHNT and CDR2 YYREEE (reference sequence). This CDR3 has 16 residues. CDR3 in amino acids: CASSPGQGVVNTEAFF. The DNA of the CDR3 is TGTGCCAGCAGCCCTGGACAGGGGGTGGTGAACACTGAAGCTTTCTTT.

This clone has only one observation. V and J are TRBV6-5 and TRBJ2-7, with TRBD2 matching 10 bases. The CDR3 consists of 15 residues. Germline V gene lookup returns CDR1 MNHEY and CDR2 SVGAGI. V lost 6 bases and J lost 0; bases outside the gene matches: 5. The CDR3 spells CASRLAGRNSYEQYF. The CDR3 nucleotides are TGTGCCAGCAGACTAGCGGGACGGAACTCCTACGAGCAGTACTTC.

The V and J genes are TRBV11-2 and TRBJ2-3; 9 nucleotides agree with TRBD1. There are 15 residues in the CDR3. V shed 5 bases and J 4 bases; nucleotides not matched to a gene: 7. In germline, CDR1 is SGHAT, CDR2 FQNNGV. The CDR3 region is CASSQGQGAADTQYF. CDR3 DNA: TGTGCCAGCAGCCAGGGACAGGGAGCTGCAGATACGCAGTATTTT.

This clone was detected only once. The CDR3 is CASSLGPDSNQPQHF. DNA of the CDR3: TGCGCCAGCAGTCTGGGGCCCGATAGCAATCAGCCCCAGCATTTT. The chain carries TRBV5-1 and TRBJ1-5; D may be TRBD1 (5 bases). The germline CDR1 and CDR2 sequences are SGHRS and YFSETQ. The CDR3 is 15 amino acids. Trimming removed 5 bases from V and 0 bases from J, with 12 bases in between.

This sequence joins TRBV3-1 (or the pseudogene TRBV3-2) and TRBJ1-1, with no clear D. The CDR3 is made up of 14 amino acids. Germline lookup yields CDR1 LGHDT and CDR2 YNNKEL (reference sequence). Trimming removed 0 bases at V and 1 base at J, with 6 bases between. The chain's CDR3 is CASSQDYRNTEAFF. The DNA for the CDR3 is TGTGCCAGCAGCCAAGACTACCGGAACACTGAAGCTTTCTTT.

J is TRBJ2-3 and V is TRBV18; no clear D gene. V lost 6 bases to trimming and J lost 8 bases, with 21 bases between them. CDR3 length: 15 residues. Germline V lookup: CDR1 KGHSH, CDR2 LQKENI. CDR3 amino acids: CASSPIFYPPGTQYF. CDR3 sequence (DNA): TGTGCCAGCTCCCCCATATTCTACCCCCCGGGTACGCAGTATTTT.

This clone was detected only once. The chain links TRBV7-6 to TRBJ2-2; 9 nucleotides agree with TRBD1. The trim removed 5 bases at V and 0 bases at J, leaving 4 bases unmatched. CDR3 length equals 16 residues. The germline V gene has CDR1 SGHVS and CDR2 FNYEAQ. CDR3 nucleotides: TGTGCCAGCAGCATAAGACAGGGGGCGAACACCGGGGAGCTGTTTTTT. Translation: CASSIRQGANTGELFF.

The chain carries TRBV4-2 and TRBJ2-7; 10 nucleotides agree with TRBD2. CDR1 LGHNA and CDR2 YNFKEQ come from the germline V gene. The J segment lost 0 bases and the V segment lost 0 bases, leaving 8 bases of the junction unmatched. The CDR3 is 18 amino acids. CDR3 sequence: CASSQEGPASGGSYEQYF. The CDR3 nucleotides are TGTGCCAGCAGCCAAGAAGGGCCTGCTAGCGGGGGCTCCTACGAGCAGTACTTC.

The chain carries TRBV6-5 and TRBJ1-6; 7 bases are a match to TRBD1. Germline CDR1 and CDR2: MNHEY and SVGAGI. J lost 8 bases, V lost 6 bases, and 10 bases had no gene match. CDR3 length: 15 amino acids. CDR3 loop: CASSQTDRAHSPLHF. The CDR3 coding sequence is TGTGCCAGCAGCCAGACCGACAGGGCTCATTCACCCCTCCACTTT.

The J gene is TRBJ2-3, the V gene TRBV10-3, with TRBD2 matching over 11 bases. V was clipped by 5 bases and J by 1 base; unmatched bases: 11. There are 18 residues in the CDR3. CDR1 and CDR2 from the germline V gene are ENHRY and SYGVKD. The CDR3 sequence: CAISFPTGLAAGTDTQYF. CDR3 bases: TGTGCCATCAGTTTCCCGACGGGACTAGCGGCAGGCACAGATACGCAGTATTTT.

A few counts support this clone. The rearrangement links TRBV5-5 to TRBJ1-1, with TRBD1 as a possible D gene (5 bases). The CDR3 totals 14 residues. The germline CDR1 and CDR2 sequences are SGHKS and YYEKEE (reference sequence). V was clipped by 4 bases and J by 1 base, with 11 bases between them. DNA of the CDR3: TGTGCCAGCAGCCACCTTACAGGGAACACTGAAGCTTTCTTT. Amino acid sequence: CASSHLTGNTEAFF.

The chain employs TRBV12-3 or TRBV12-4 and TRBJ1-2; perhaps TRBD1 as D (6 bases). The V end was cut by 6 bases, the J end by 12 bases, with 20 bases between. The CDR3 extends over 13 amino acids. CDR3 protein: CASRTGGWGLHTF. The CDR3 DNA reads TGTGCCAGCAGGACCGGGGGGTGGGGGCTCCACACCTTC.

The chain links TRBV5-1 to TRBJ1-2; unclear D gene. Per the germline V gene, CDR1 is SGHRS and CDR2 is YFSETQ. CDR3 length equals 14 residues. Trimming stripped 1 base from V and 4 bases from J, with 11 bases between. CDR3 nucleotides: TGCGCCAGCAGCTTGACCGGCGGGGTCTATGGCTACACCTTC. Its protein product is CASSLTGGVYGYTF.

J is TRBJ2-1 and V is TRBV6-5; 9 bases fit TRBD2. J lost 7 bases, V lost 6 bases, and 10 bases had no gene match. Germline V gives CDR1 MNHEY, CDR2 SVGAGI. The CDR3 has 15 amino acids. In DNA form, the CDR3 reads TGTGCCAGCAGAACTTCCGGGACTAGCTTAAATGAGCAGTTCTTC. Translation gives CASRTSGTSLNEQFF.

This rearrangement joins TRBV4-2 to TRBJ2-5; unclear D gene. Germline V gene lookup returns CDR1 LGHNA and CDR2 YNFKEQ. The CDR3 covers 14 residues. V was cut by 2 bases and J by 5 bases, with 12 bases left in between. Here the CDR3 DNA reads TGTGCCAGCAGCCAAAGTCCAAACCGGGAGACCCAGTACTTC. Its translation is CASSQSPNRETQYF.

The CDR3 loop is CASSSNRTSGGGAYEQYF. Written as DNA, the CDR3 is TGTGCCAGCAGCTCAAATCGGACTAGCGGGGGGGGTGCCTACGAGCAGTACTTC. The gene calls are TRBV12-1 and TRBJ2-7; the table gives TRBD2 as D, unverified against the DNA. TRBV12-1 is annotated as a pseudogene. The length of the CDR3 is 18 residues.

This clone was found a few times. J is TRBJ1-5 and V is TRBV11-1; no clear D. The CDR3 consists of 13 residues. The ends were cut back, 2 bases at V and 3 bases at J, with 5 bases in the middle. Germline V CDR1 and CDR2: SGHAT, FQDESV (reference sequence). For the CDR3, the DNA is TGTGCCAGCAGCTTATCATCCAATCAGCCCCAGCATTTT. This gives the protein CASSLSSNQPQHF.

The chain combines TRBV10-3 with TRBJ2-3, with a possible D match to TRBD2 (7 bases). V shed 0 bases and J shed 2 bases, with 12 bases lying between them. The CDR3 length is 16 residues. The V gene's germline CDR1 is ENHRY and CDR2 SYGVKD. The CDR3 here is CAISESGRGNTDTQYF. The CDR3, as DNA: TGTGCCATCAGTGAGTCGGGGAGGGGGAACACAGATACGCAGTATTTT.

J is TRBJ2-7 and V is TRBV5-1, with 8 bases fitting TRBD1. The CDR3 covers 14 residues. V gave up 2 bases and J gave up 5 bases; unmatched junction bases: 6. CDR1 and CDR2 from the germline V gene are SGHRS and YFSETQ. CDR3: CASSFQGARDEQYF. CDR3 sequence (DNA): TGCGCCAGCAGCTTCCAGGGGGCCCGAGACGAGCAGTACTTC. The full variable domain, with the rest looked up from reference TRBV5-1 and TRBJ2-7, is KAGVTQTPRYLIKTRGQQVTLSCSPISGHRSVSWYQQTPGQGLQFLFEYFSETQRNKGNFPGRFSGRQFSNSRSEMNVSTLELGDSALYLCASSFQGARDEQYFGPGTRLTVT.